These 23 T cell receptor beta chains share one sample of origin, sequenced in a study of human T cells and chemical hapten exposure. TCRdb reprocessed the RACE reads with MiXCR, giving one entry per CDR3 protein. The sample comprises 65,000 to 80,000 distinct CDR3 sequences, approximately 8.6% of which are singletons, and 1.5% rests with the top ten. Stated time point: healthy volunteer bleed at 6 weeks. It was unfractionated whole blood from which total RNA was extracted. The sample taken for sequencing was whole blood. Every receptor here comes from a male donor in good health. Some clones in this sample may be carry-over from other donors' samples.

This chain uses TRBV20-1 with TRBJ1-4; 8 nucleotides line up with TRBD1. Germline CDR1 DFQATT, CDR2 SNEGSKA (reference sequence). This CDR3 has 15 residues. The junction had 6 bases not matched to a gene; V was cut back by 3 bases and J by 3 bases. In nucleotides, the CDR3 is TGCAGTGCTAGTGTACCGGGACAGGCTAATGAAAAACTGTTTTTT. This sequence encodes CSASVPGQANEKLFF.

This clonotype was detected a few times. The rearrangement uses TRBV5-1 and TRBJ2-7; D unclear. The CDR3 runs to 14 residues. Germline assignment: CDR1 SGHRS and CDR2 YFSETQ. V lost 3 bases, J lost 5 bases, and 15 bases lay in between. CDR3 coding DNA: TGCGCCAGCAGCTGGCTCTCAGGTCAGGACGAGCAGTACTTC. Its protein product is CASSWLSGQDEQYF. The whole variable domain, remainder taken from reference TRBV5-1 and TRBJ2-7, is KAGVTQTPRYLIKTRGQQVTLSCSPISGHRSVSWYQQTPGQGLQFLFEYFSETQRNKGNFPGRFSGRQFSNSRSEMNVSTLELGDSALYLCASSWLSGQDEQYFGPGTRLTVT.

This clonotype was seen ten or more times. The J gene is TRBJ1-2, the V gene TRBV15, with a possible D match to TRBD1 (6 bases). This CDR3 comprises 17 residues. V was cut by 0 bases and J by 4 bases, with 18 bases left in between. Germline CDR1 LNHNV, CDR2 YYDKDF (reference sequence). CDR3 nucleotide sequence: TGTGCCACCAGCAGAGAACGGGGGTATGGACAGCGCTATGGCTACACCTTC. Translation gives CATSRERGYGQRYGYTF.

This clonotype showed up many times. The gene calls are TRBV29-1 and TRBJ2-1; the match to TRBD2 covers 7 bases. Germline V gene lookup returns CDR1 SQVTM and CDR2 ANQGSEA. V gave up 6 bases and J gave up 8 bases; unmatched junction bases: 10. This CDR3 has 13 amino acids. In DNA form, the CDR3 reads TGCAGCGTGCGGGAGTTTTCCATCGATGAGCAGTTCTTC. Translating gives CSVREFSIDEQFF.

This chain joins TRBV6-1 and TRBJ2-3; weak D call: TRBD2 (7 bases). Deletions cut 8 bases from V and 1 base from J, with 16 bases between. CDR1 and CDR2 from the germline V gene are MNHNS and SASEGT. The CDR3 runs 15 residues. The CDR3 DNA follows: TGTGCCAGCGTTGGGGGGGGGGCAGGCACAGATACGCAGTATTTT. Its protein is CASVGGGAGTDTQYF.

This clonotype turned up a few times. The chain recombines TRBV13 with TRBJ2-7; 13 positions agree with TRBD2. The CDR3 spans 15 residues. Trimming at V came to 5 bases and at J to 4 bases, leaving 5 bases not matched to a gene. From germline, CDR1 is PRHDT and CDR2 FYEKMQ (reference sequence). The CDR3 is CASSLLAGGPYEQYF. CDR3 DNA: TGTGCCAGCAGCCTACTAGCGGGAGGGCCGTACGAGCAGTACTTC.

This clonotype was picked up many times. V is TRBV5-6 and J is TRBJ1-5; D unclear. The germline V gene has CDR1 SGHDT and CDR2 YYEEEE. Trimming cost V 0 bases and J 4 bases, with 2 bases left between them. The CDR3 has 12 residues. CDR3 residues: CASSLGNQPQHF. The CDR3 bases are TGTGCCAGCAGCTTGGGAAATCAGCCCCAGCATTTT.

V gene TRBV24-1 combines with J gene TRBJ2-5, with a tentative D call TRBD1 (6 bases). V dropped 5 bases and J dropped 1 base, with 13 bases sitting between them. CDR3 length equals 15 residues. The germline V gene encodes CDR1 KGHDR and CDR2 SFDVKD. This CDR3 reads CATSATGRGQETQYF. DNA of the CDR3: TGTGCCACCAGTGCTACAGGGAGAGGCCAAGAGACCCAGTACTTC.

This chain connects TRBV5-1 to TRBJ2-7; D not certain. Germline V gene sequence: CDR1 SGHRS, CDR2 YFSETQ. The V end lost 0 bases, the J end lost 5 bases, and 6 bases lay between the germline ends. The CDR3 consists of 12 residues. The CDR3 DNA follows: TGCGCCAGCAGCTTGGTTTTGCACGAGCAGTACTTC. Its translation: CASSLVLHEQYF. Based on the CDR3 plus reference TRBV5-1 and TRBJ2-7, the full variable domain is KAGVTQTPRYLIKTRGQQVTLSCSPISGHRSVSWYQQTPGQGLQFLFEYFSETQRNKGNFPGRFSGRQFSNSRSEMNVSTLELGDSALYLCASSLVLHEQYFGPGTRLTVT.

This clonotype has only a few counts. The rearrangement uses TRBV27 and TRBJ2-3; 9 bases match TRBD1. The CDR3 runs to 15 residues. V gave up 5 bases and J gave up 3 bases; unmatched junction bases: 6. Germline CDR1 is MNHEY and CDR2 is SMNVEV (reference sequence). The CDR3 loop reads CASSPRTGETDTQYF. CDR3 DNA sequence: TGTGCCAGCAGTCCTAGGACAGGGGAAACAGATACGCAGTATTTT.

The sample holds many counts of this clonotype. The chain employs TRBV2 and TRBJ2-1; 9 bases align to TRBD2. The germline gives CDR1 SNHLY, CDR2 FYNNEI. J lost 9 bases, V lost 1 base, and 7 bases had no gene match. The length of the CDR3 is 15 residues. Written as DNA, the CDR3 is TGTGCCAGCAGTGAAGAAATAGCGGGAGAGGTTGAGCAGTTCTTC. Translated, it gives CASSEEIAGEVEQFF.

The rearrangement links TRBV6-2 or TRBV6-3 to TRBJ2-5; D remains unclear. Trimming took 6 bases from V and 2 from J, leaving 13 bases between them. This CDR3 is 14 amino acids long. Germline V lookup: CDR1 MNHEY, CDR2 SVGEGT. This CDR3 is CASSLRTIQETQYF. DNA of the CDR3: TGTGCCAGCAGCCTTCGGACCATACAAGAGACCCAGTACTTC.

This clonotype occurred a few times. V and J are TRBV7-2 and TRBJ2-7; possible D gene TRBD2, 5 bases. The CDR3 is made up of 16 amino acids. Germline-derived CDR1 and CDR2 are SGHTA and FQGNSA. The V end was cut by 5 bases, the J end by 2 bases, with 19 bases between. The CDR3 nucleotides are TGTGCCAGCAGCCCCTCCTCCGGGGATCTCCCCTACGAGCAGTACTTC. Protein product: CASSPSSGDLPYEQYF.

V and J are TRBV20-1 and TRBJ1-6, with a weak D call TRBD1 (5 bases). Deletions cut 3 bases from V and 5 bases from J, with 14 bases between. CDR3 length equals 15 residues. The V gene's germline CDR1 is DFQATT and CDR2 SNEGSKA (reference sequence). CDR3 protein: CSARGGYVDNSPLHF. DNA of the CDR3: TGCAGTGCTAGGGGGGGTTATGTTGATAATTCACCCCTCCACTTT.

CDR3 in amino acids: CASSEAGLVPEQFF. In DNA form, the CDR3 reads TGTGCCAGCAGTGAAGCTGGACTAGTCCCTGAGCAGTTCTTC. The chain carries TRBV2 and TRBJ2-1; 7 positions match TRBD2. V shed 0 bases and J 9 bases; nucleotides not matched to a gene: 5. Germline V gene sequence: CDR1 SNHLY, CDR2 FYNNEI. The CDR3 runs 14 residues.

The chain couples TRBV2 to TRBJ1-1, with D uncertain. This CDR3 is 14 amino acids long. V was pared by 7 bases and J by 5 bases, with 17 bases between. The germline CDR1 and CDR2 sequences are SNHLY and FYNNEI. DNA of the CDR3: TGTGCCAGCACCCTTATAACCGGAGGAACTGAAGCTTTCTTT. Encoded protein: CASTLITGGTEAFF.

This clonotype has more than one count but fewer than ten. The rearrangement uses TRBV7-6 and TRBJ1-2, with a tentative D call TRBD1 (5 bases). Deletions cut 5 bases from V and 5 bases from J, with 18 bases between. The CDR3 contains 15 residues. Looked up from germline, CDR1 is SGHVS and CDR2 is FNYEAQ. CDR3 residues: CASSDAMGPLYGYTF. CDR3 in DNA: TGTGCCAGCAGCGATGCTATGGGACCGCTGTATGGCTACACCTTC.

This clonotype was seen a few times. V is TRBV18 and J is TRBJ2-7; the D gene is possibly TRBD2 (7 bases). CDR1 is KGHSH and CDR2 is LQKENI in the germline V gene. Trimming left V 3 bases short and J 5 bases short, with 14 bases between. The CDR3 has 14 residues. The CDR3 DNA reads TGTGCCAGCTCACCGACTCGGGGGGCCAACGAGCAGTACTTC. The encoded protein is CASSPTRGANEQYF.

This clonotype was seen at least ten times. This CDR3 reads CASSLSGGAGTEAFF. The CDR3 nucleotides read TGTGCCAGCAGTTTATCGGGGGGTGCGGGCACTGAAGCTTTCTTT. J is TRBJ1-1 and V is TRBV27; possible D gene TRBD1, 5 bases. The CDR3 sequence is 15 residues long. V was pared by 0 bases and J by 4 bases, with 12 bases between. CDR1 and CDR2 (germline): MNHEY, SMNVEV (reference sequence).

This chain connects TRBV12-3 or TRBV12-4 to TRBJ1-1; a weak D match, TRBD1 (6 bases). Trimming pared 6 bases from V and 2 bases from J, leaving 13 bases between. CDR3 size: 14 residues. The CDR3 DNA reads TGTGCCAGCAGGGGGGGGCGGACAAACACTGAAGCTTTCTTT. Amino acid sequence: CASRGGRTNTEAFF.

This clonotype was seen a handful of times. The genes are TRBV20-1 and TRBJ2-7, with 9 bases aligning to TRBD2. After removal of 0 bases from V and 3 bases from J, the junction contained 9 bases not matched to a gene. Germline lookup yields CDR1 DFQATT and CDR2 SNEGSKA (reference sequence). CDR3 size: 16 residues. CDR3 in DNA: TGCAGTGCTAGAGATTCCGCGGCTAGCGGGGTCTACGAGCAGTACTTC. It encodes CSARDSAASGVYEQYF.

The chain employs TRBV29-1 and TRBJ2-1, with no clear D. Germline CDR1 SQVTM, CDR2 ANQGSEA. The CDR3 consists of 13 residues. Between the trimmed V and J ends, which lost 0 bases and 10 bases, there was a span of 13 bases. The CDR3 bases are TGCAGCGTTGAAGATTCCCACTCCGGGGAGCAGTTCTTC. Translating it yields CSVEDSHSGEQFF.

This clonotype was counted ten times or more. This chain uses TRBV18 with TRBJ2-3; D unclear. The V end lost 0 bases, the J end lost 4 bases, and 14 bases lay between the germline ends. Germline-derived CDR1 and CDR2 are KGHSH and LQKENI. The CDR3 covers 16 residues. In DNA form, the CDR3 reads TGTGCCAGCTCACCACCGCACGGATGGTTCGCAGATACGCAGTATTTT. Amino acid sequence: CASSPPHGWFADTQYF.